This is a list of T cell receptor beta chains from one sample in a study of chemoradiotherapy in HPV16-positive cancers. Only in-frame clones appear in the TCRdb table, and some are missing; sequencing was by immunoSEQ multiplex PCR. This sample has approximately 4,500 clones; about two thirds occur once, and the top ten carry less than 9.5%. This sample comprised tumor tissue, obtained from a patient who underwent chemoradiotherapy. The receptors come from a human donor with HPV-associated anogenital cancer. CDR3s include the opening cysteine and the closing phenylalanine or tryptophan. D genes are given only for firm matches. The size entry is marked missing in some rows and otherwise reads once, few, many or a size class.

>NA|TRBV30|TRBJ2-7|NA
TGTGCCTGGAGTGTTACTCGCGAGCTCGAGCAGTACTTC
CAWSVTRELEQYF
>NA|TRBV30|TRBJ2-5|NA
TGTGCCTGGAGTCGGGACCTCGAGCGGGAGACCCAGTACTTC
CAWSRDLERETQYF
>NA|TRBV7-2|TRBJ2-5|NA
TGTGCCAGCAGCTTAGAAGGAGTTGGGCAAGAGACCCAGTACTTC
CASSLEGVGQETQYF
>NA|TRBV30|TRBJ2-1|NA
TGTGCCTGGAAGTGGAATCATGAGCAGTTCTTC
CAWKWNHEQFF
>NA|TRBV7-2|TRBJ2-2|NA
TGTGCCAGCAGCTTAATGGGGAACACCGGGGAGCTGTTTTTT
CASSLMGNTGELFF
>NA|TRBV5-1|TRBJ2-2|TRBD1
TGCGCCAGCAGCTGGACAGGGGCCACCGGGGAGCTGTTTTTT
CASSWTGATGELFF
>once|TRBV7-2|TRBJ2-7|TRBD1
TGTGCCAGCAGCTTAGGTGTGGCAGGGGGCCTCGAGCAGTACTTC
CASSLGVAGGLEQYF
>NA|TRBV6-6|TRBJ2-1|TRBD2
TGTGCCAGCAGTGTAGGACTAGTGGGGGGTAATGAGCAGTTCTTC
CASSVGLVGGNEQFF
>NA|TRBV29-1|TRBJ2-5|TRBD1
TGCAGCGTCACTGGACAGGCCCAAGAGACCCAGTACTTC
CSVTGQAQETQYF
>NA|TRBV11-2|TRBJ2-1|TRBD2
TGTGCCAGCAAAGAGCGGGATGGTTCAAATGAGCAGTTCTTC
CASKERDGSNEQFF
>NA|TRBV11-2|TRBJ2-3|TRBD2
TGTGCCAGCAGCTTAGGACTAGCGGGAGGGCCGGGGGATACGCAGTATTTT
CASSLGLAGGPGDTQYF
>NA|TRBV7-2|TRBJ2-4|TRBD1
TGTGCCAGCAGCCCAAATCCAGGGGGCAACATTCAGTACTTC
CASSPNPGGNIQYF
>NA|TRBV11-2|TRBJ2-2|NA
TGTGCCAGCAGCTTAGGGGGGAACACCGGGGAGCTGTTTTTT
CASSLGGNTGELFF
>NA|TRBV5-1|TRBJ2-2|TRBD1
TGCGCCAGCAGGGACAGGGGAGGTACCGGGGAGCTGTTTTTT
CASRDRGGTGELFF
>NA|TRBV6-5|TRBJ1-2|NA
TGTGCCAGCAGTTTACAGAATAACTATGGCTACACCTTC
CASSLQNNYGYTF
>few|TRBV5-8|TRBJ1-2|TRBD1
TGTGCCAGCAGCCCCAGGGGGGACCACACCTTC
CASSPRGDHTF
>NA|TRBV19|TRBJ2-7|TRBD2
TGTGCCAGTAGTCCCTCTAGCGGGACGGTCAACGAGCAGTACTTC
CASSPSSGTVNEQYF
>NA|TRBV5-6|TRBJ1-5|TRBD1
TGTGCCAGCAGCTTGGCGATGACAGGGAATCAGCCCCAGCATTTT
CASSLAMTGNQPQHF
>once|TRBV27|TRBJ1-1|NA
TGTGCCAGCAGTCCCTGGCCCTTGAACACTGAAGCTTTCTTT
CASSPWPLNTEAFF
>NA|TRBV19|TRBJ2-2|NA
TGTGCCAGTAGTATAGGGAGGGCGGGGTACGCGAACACCGGGGAGCTGTTTTTT
CASSIGRAGYANTGELFF
>large|TRBV19|TRBJ1-5|NA
TGTGCCAGCCAGGATACAGATTATCAGCCCCAGCATTTT
CASQDTDYQPQHF
>NA|TRBV4-1|TRBJ2-7|TRBD2
TGCGCCAGCAGCCAAGATCCGGCTAGCGGGATTTCCTACGAGCAGTACTTC
CASSQDPASGISYEQYF
>NA|TRBV1|TRBJ2-1|NA
TGCACCAGCAGCAAACATCTCACCGGGACTAGCGGGAGGGCTGGAGCGCTCGATGGGAATGAGCAGTTCTTC
CTSSKHLTGTSGRAGALDGNEQFF
>NA|TRBV14|TRBJ2-7|NA
TGTGCCAGCAGCTTCCGACTAGGCGCGAGCTCCTACGAGCAGTACTTC
CASSFRLGASSYEQYF
>few|TRBV10-1|TRBJ2-2|NA
TGCGCCAGCAGTATGGTTTCGAACACCGGGGAGCTGTTTTTT
CASSMVSNTGELFF
>NA|TRBV18|TRBJ2-1|TRBD2
TGTGCCAGCTCACCCAGACTAGCGGGAGGAAAAGATGAGCAGTTCTTC
CASSPRLAGGKDEQFF
>NA|TRBV7-9|TRBJ2-1|NA
TGTGCCAGCAGCACGTCAGGGGAGGCCTACAATGAGCAGTTCTTC
CASSTSGEAYNEQFF
>NA|TRBV19|TRBJ2-1|TRBD1
TGTGCCAGTAGTAAACAGGGGGCTCGGAATGAGCAGTTCTTC
CASSKQGARNEQFF
>NA|TRBV7-9|TRBJ2-1|TRBD2
TGTGCCAGCAGCTCGGGACTAGCGGTTTACAATGAGCAGTTCTTC
CASSSGLAVYNEQFF
>NA|TRBV5-3|TRBJ2-6|NA
TGTGCCAGAAGCTTGTTCGGGCCTGGGGCCAACGTCCTGACTTTC
CARSLFGPGANVLTF
>few|TRBV28|TRBJ2-1|NA
TGTGCCAGCACCCCAGGGGCGGGGACGGGTTATAGGGAGCAGTTCTTC
CASTPGAGTGYREQFF
>few|TRBV2|TRBJ2-3|NA
TGTGCCAGCAGTACCTCTGGACAGATAATCTTT
CASSTSGQIIF
>NA|TRBV6-6|TRBJ2-5|NA
TGTGCCAGCAGGGGGGAAACAATGTGGGTGACCCAGTACTTC
CASRGETMWVTQYF
>NA|TRBV2|TRBJ1-5|NA
TGTGCCAGCAGTGATCAGGGTTCGGGGCCCCAGCATTTT
CASSDQGSGPQHF
>NA|TRBV5-8|TRBJ2-5|NA
TGTGCCAGCAGCTTGAGAGTGATGGGGACCCAGTACTTC
CASSLRVMGTQYF
>few|TRBV9|TRBJ2-5|TRBD1
TGTGCCAGCAGCGTGGACGGGACAGCGGAGACCCAGTACTTC
CASSVDGTAETQYF
>few|TRBV2|TRBJ1-2|NA
TGTGCCAGCAGTGTGGAGAGAGGGGGGCTCTATTATGGCTACACCTTC
CASSVERGGLYYGYTF
>NA|TRBV11-3|TRBJ2-7|NA
TGTGCCAGCAGCTTACACTACGAGCAGTACTTC
CASSLHYEQYF
>NA|TRBV7-9|TRBJ2-7|TRBD1
TGTGCCAGCAGCCCCCGGGACAGACCACCGTCCGAGCAGTACTTC
CASSPRDRPPSEQYF
>few|TRBV6-5|TRBJ1-2|NA
TGTGCCAGCAGTTACTCGGGTCTCGCCGGCTATGGCTACACCTTC
CASSYSGLAGYGYTF
>NA|TRBV7-8|TRBJ1-6|TRBD1
TGTGCCAGCAGCTTAGAGGCAGGGGGTCTGTTACCCCTCCACTTT
CASSLEAGGLLPLHF
>NA|TRBV4-1|TRBJ2-5|TRBD2
TGCGCCAGCAGCACCGCTAGCGGGACTCAAGAGACCCAGTACTTC
CASSTASGTQETQYF
>NA|TRBV6-5|TRBJ2-5|NA
TGTGCCAGCAGTTACTCGAGCGGTTGGGGCCAGTACTTC
CASSYSSGWGQYF
>NA|TRBV18|TRBJ2-2|NA
TGTGCCAGCTCACCGAGGGGGGGCGGCGGAGACCACACCGGGGAGCTGTTTTTT
CASSPRGGGGDHTGELFF
>NA|TRBV7-4|TRBJ2-7|NA
TGTGCCAGCAGCTTACCCACTGAGCAGATGATACCCAACGAGCAGTACTTC
CASSLPTEQMIPNEQYF
>NA|TRBV7-9|TRBJ2-2|NA
TGTGCCAGCAGCCCCGACAGATACACCGGGGAGCTGTTTTTT
CASSPDRYTGELFF